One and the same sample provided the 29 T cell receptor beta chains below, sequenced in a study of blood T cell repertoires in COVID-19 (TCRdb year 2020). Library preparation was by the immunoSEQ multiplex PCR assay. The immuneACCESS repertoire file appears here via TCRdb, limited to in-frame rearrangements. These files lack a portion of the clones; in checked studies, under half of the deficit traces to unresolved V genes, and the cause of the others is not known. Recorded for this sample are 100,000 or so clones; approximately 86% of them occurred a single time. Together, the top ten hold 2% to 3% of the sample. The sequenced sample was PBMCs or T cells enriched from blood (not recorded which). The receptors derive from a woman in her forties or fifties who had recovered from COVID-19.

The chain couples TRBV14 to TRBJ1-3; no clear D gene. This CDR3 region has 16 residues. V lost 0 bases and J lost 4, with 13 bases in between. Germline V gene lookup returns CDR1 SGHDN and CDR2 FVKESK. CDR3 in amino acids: CASSQDPAPKGNTIYF. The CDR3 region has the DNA TGTGCCAGCAGCCAAGATCCCGCGCCGAAAGGAAACACCATATATTTT. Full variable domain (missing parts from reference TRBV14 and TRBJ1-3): EAGVTQFPSHSVIEKGQTVTLRCDPISGHDNLYWYRRVMGKEIKFLLHFVKESKQDESGMPNNRFLAERTGGTYSTLKVQPAELEDSGVYFCASSQDPAPKGNTIYFGEGSWLTVV.

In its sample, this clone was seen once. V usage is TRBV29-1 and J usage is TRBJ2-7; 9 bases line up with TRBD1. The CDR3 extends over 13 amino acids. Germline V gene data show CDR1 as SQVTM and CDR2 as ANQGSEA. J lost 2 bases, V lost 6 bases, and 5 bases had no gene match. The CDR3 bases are TGCAGCGTCGGGACAGGGATGCCCTACGAGCAGTACTTC. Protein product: CSVGTGMPYEQYF.

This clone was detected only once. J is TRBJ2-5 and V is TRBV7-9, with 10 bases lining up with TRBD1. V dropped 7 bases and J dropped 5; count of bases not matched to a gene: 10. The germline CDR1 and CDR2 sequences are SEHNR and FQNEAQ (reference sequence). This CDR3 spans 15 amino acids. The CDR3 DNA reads TGTGCCAGCACCTCGACGACAGGGGGCGTGGAGACCCAGTACTTC. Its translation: CASTSTTGGVETQYF. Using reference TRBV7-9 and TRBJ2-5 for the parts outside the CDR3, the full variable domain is DTGVSQNPRHKITKRGQNVTFRCDPISEHNRLYWYRQTLGQGPEFLTYFQNEAQLEKSRLLSDRFSAERPKGSFSTLEIQRTEQGDSAMYLCASTSTTGGVETQYFGPGTRLLVL.

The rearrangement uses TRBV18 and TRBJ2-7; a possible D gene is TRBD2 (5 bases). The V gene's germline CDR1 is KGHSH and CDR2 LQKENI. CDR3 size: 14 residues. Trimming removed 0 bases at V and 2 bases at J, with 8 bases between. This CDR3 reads CASSPPGGPYEQYF. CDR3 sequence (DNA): TGTGCCAGCTCACCACCTGGAGGTCCCTACGAGCAGTACTTC. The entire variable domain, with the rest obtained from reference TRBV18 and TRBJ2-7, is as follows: NAGVMQNPRHLVRRRGQEARLRCSPMKGHSHVYWYRQLPEEGLKFMVYLQKENIIDESGMPKERFSAEFPKEGPSILRIQQVVRGDSAAYFCASSPPGGPYEQYFGPGTRLTVT.

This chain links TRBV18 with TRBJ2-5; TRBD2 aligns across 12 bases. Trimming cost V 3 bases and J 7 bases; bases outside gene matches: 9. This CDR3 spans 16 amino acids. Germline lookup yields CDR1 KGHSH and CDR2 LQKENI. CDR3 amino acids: CASSPLTSGGPGTQYF. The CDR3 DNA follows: TGTGCCAGCTCACCCCTAACTAGCGGGGGGCCGGGGACCCAGTACTTC.

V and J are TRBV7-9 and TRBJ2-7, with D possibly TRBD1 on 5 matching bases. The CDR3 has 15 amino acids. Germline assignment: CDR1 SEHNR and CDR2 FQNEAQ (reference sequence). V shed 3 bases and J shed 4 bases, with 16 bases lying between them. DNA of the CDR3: TGTGCCAGCAGCTTGTACGCGACAGAAGTTTACGAGCAGTACTTC. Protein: CASSLYATEVYEQYF.

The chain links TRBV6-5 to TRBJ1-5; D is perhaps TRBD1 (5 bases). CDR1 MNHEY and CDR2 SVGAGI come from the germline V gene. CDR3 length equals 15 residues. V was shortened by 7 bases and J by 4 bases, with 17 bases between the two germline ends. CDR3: CASKGKRGTNQPQHF. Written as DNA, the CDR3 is TGTGCCAGCAAAGGGAAAAGAGGGACTAATCAGCCCCAGCATTTT.

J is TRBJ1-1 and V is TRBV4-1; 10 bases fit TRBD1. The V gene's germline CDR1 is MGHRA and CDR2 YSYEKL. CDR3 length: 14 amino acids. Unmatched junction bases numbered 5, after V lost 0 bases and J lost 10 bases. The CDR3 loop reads CASSQERRDRGAFF. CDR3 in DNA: TGCGCCAGCAGCCAAGAACGTAGGGACAGGGGAGCTTTCTTT.

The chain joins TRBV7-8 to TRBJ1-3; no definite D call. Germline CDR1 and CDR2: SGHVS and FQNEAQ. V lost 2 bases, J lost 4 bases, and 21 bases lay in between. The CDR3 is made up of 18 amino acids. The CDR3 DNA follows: TGTGCCAGCAGCTTAAGGACTGGACTGCCGAAGATCGGAAACACCATATATTTT. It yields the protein CASSLRTGLPKIGNTIYF.

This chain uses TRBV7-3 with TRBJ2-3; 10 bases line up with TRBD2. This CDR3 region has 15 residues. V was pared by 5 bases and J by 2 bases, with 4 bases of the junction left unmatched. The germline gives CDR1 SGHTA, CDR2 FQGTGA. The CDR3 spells CASSQRGGYTDTQYF. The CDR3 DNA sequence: TGTGCCAGCAGCCAGCGGGGGGGCTACACAGATACGCAGTATTTT.

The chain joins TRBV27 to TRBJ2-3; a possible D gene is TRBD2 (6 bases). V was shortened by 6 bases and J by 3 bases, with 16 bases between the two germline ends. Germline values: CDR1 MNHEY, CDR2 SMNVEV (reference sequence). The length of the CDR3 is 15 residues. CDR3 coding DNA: TGTGCCAGCAGCCCCCATGCGGGACCGACAGATACGCAGTATTTT. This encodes CASSPHAGPTDTQYF.

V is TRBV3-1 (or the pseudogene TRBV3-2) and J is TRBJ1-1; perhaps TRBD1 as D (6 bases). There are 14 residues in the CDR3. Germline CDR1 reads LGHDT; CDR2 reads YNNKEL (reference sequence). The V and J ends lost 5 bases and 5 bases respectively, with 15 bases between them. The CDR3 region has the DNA TGTGCCAGCAGCGAGTACGGGGGGCCAACTGAAGCTTTCTTT. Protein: CASSEYGGPTEAFF.

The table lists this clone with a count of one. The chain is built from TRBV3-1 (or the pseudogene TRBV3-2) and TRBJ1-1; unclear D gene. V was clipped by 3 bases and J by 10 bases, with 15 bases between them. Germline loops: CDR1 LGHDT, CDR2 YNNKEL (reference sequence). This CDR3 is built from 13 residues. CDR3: CASSHYPYPGAFF. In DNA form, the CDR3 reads TGTGCCAGCAGCCATTACCCATACCCGGGAGCTTTCTTT.

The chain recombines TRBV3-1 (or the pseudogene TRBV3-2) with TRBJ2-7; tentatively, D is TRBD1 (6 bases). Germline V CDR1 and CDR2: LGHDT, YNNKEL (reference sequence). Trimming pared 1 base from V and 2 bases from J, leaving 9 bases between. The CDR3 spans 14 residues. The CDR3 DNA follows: TGTGCCAGCAGCCAAGTTTCAGGGGCCTACGAGCAGTACTTC. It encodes CASSQVSGAYEQYF.

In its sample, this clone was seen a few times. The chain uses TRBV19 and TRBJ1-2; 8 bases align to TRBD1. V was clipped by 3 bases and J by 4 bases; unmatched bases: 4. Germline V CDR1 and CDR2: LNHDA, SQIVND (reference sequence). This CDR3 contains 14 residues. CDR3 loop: CASSMDRDLYGYTF. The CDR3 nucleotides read TGTGCCAGTAGTATGGACAGGGACCTCTATGGCTACACCTTC.

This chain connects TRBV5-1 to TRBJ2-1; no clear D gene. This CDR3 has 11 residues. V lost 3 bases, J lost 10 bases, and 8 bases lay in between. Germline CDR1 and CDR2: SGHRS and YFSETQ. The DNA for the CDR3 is TGCGCCAGCAGCTCTAGTACGGAGCAGTTCTTC. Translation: CASSSSTEQFF.

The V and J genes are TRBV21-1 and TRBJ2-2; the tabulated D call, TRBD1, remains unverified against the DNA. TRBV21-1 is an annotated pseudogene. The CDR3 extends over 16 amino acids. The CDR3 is CASSKRSRVSTGELFF. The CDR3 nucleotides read TGTGCCAGCAGCAAACGCTCCAGGGTATCCACCGGGGAGCTGTTTTTT.

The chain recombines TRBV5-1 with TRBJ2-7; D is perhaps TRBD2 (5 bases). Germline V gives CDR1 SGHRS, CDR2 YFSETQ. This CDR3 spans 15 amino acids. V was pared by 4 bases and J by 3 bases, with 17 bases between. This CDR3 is CASSEQGTGNYEQYF. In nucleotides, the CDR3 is TGCGCCAGCAGCGAACAAGGCACGGGAAACTACGAGCAGTACTTC.

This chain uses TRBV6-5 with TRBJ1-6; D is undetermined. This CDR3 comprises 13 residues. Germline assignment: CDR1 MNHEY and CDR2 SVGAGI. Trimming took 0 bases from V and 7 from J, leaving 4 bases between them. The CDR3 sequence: CASSYSVNSPLHF. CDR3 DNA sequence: TGTGCCAGCAGTTACTCCGTCAATTCACCCCTCCACTTT.

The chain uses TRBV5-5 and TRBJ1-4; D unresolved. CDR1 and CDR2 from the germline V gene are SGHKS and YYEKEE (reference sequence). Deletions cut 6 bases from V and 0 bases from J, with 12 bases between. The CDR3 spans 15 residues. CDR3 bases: TGTGCCAGCACCCGAATCAGGACAACTAATGAAAAACTGTTTTTT. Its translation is CASTRIRTTNEKLFF.

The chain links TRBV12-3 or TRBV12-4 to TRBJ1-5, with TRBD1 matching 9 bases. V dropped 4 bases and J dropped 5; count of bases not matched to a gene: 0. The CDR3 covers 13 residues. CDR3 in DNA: TGTGCCAGCAGTTGGGACAGGGATCAGCCCCAGCATTTT. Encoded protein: CASSWDRDQPQHF.

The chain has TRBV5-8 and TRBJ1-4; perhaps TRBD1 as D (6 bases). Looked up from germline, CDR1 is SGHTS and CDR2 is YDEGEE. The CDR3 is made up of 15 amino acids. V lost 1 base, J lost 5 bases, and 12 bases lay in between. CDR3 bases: TGTGCCAGCAGCTTGAGGGGGGGGATGAATGAAAAACTGTTTTTT. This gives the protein CASSLRGGMNEKLFF.

CDR3 sequence (DNA): TGTGCCAGAAAAGGAGCCCAGGGTCCCTCTAGCACAGATACGCAGTATTTT. Translating gives CARKGAQGPSSTDTQYF. The chain couples TRBV7-3 to TRBJ2-3; possibly TRBD1 for D (5 bases). Germline CDR1 and CDR2: SGHTA and FQGTGA. With 9 bases removed from V and 0 bases from J, the gap between germline ends came to 22 bases. This CDR3 is 17 amino acids long.

The CDR3 bases are TGCGCCAGCAGTTCCGGGACTAGTTCCCAGACCCAGTACTTC. Protein: CASSSGTSSQTQYF. This chain joins TRBV5-1 and TRBJ2-5; 8 bases agree with TRBD2. This CDR3 spans 14 amino acids. Unmatched junction bases numbered 9, after V lost 5 bases and J lost 6 bases. Germline loops: CDR1 SGHRS, CDR2 YFSETQ.

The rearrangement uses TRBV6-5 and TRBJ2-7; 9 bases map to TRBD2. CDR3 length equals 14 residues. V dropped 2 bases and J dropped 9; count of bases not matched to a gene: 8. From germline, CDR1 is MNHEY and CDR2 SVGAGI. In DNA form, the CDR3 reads TGTGCCAGCAGTTACGGGTTAGCGGGAGACGGGCAGTACTTC. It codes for CASSYGLAGDGQYF.

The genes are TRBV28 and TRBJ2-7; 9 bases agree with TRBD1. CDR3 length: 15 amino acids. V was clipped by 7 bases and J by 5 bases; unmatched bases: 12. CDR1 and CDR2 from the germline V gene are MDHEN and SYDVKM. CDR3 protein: CASTTAGTGSNEQYF. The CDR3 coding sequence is TGTGCCAGCACGACGGCCGGGACAGGGTCCAACGAGCAGTACTTC. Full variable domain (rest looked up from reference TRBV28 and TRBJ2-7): DVKVTQSSRYLVKRTGEKVFLECVQDMDHENMFWYRQDPGLGLRLIYFSYDVKMKEKGDIPEGYSVSREKKERFSLILESASTNQTSMYLCASTTAGTGSNEQYFGPGTRLTVT.

The CDR3 loop reads CASSLPRGRASDEQFF. In DNA form, the CDR3 reads TGTGCCAGCAGCTTGCCTCGCGGGAGGGCCAGCGATGAGCAGTTCTTC. The rearrangement links TRBV5-6 to TRBJ2-1; 9 bases agree with TRBD2. Germline V CDR1 and CDR2: SGHDT, YYEEEE. V lost 1 base to trimming and J lost 8 bases; unmatched junction nucleotides: 10. This CDR3 spans 16 amino acids.

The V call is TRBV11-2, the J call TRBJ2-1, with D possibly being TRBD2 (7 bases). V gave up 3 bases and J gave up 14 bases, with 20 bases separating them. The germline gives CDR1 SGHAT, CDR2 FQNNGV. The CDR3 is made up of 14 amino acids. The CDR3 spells CASSFASGGTKEFF. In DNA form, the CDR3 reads TGTGCCAGCAGCTTTGCTTCGGGGGGCACCAAGGAGTTCTTC. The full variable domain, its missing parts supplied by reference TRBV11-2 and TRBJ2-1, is EAGVAQSPRYKIIEKRQSVAFWCNPISGHATLYWYQQILGQGPKLLIQFQNNGVVDDSQLPKDRFSAERLKGVDSTLKIQPAKLEDSAVYLCASSFASGGTKEFFGPGTRLTVL.

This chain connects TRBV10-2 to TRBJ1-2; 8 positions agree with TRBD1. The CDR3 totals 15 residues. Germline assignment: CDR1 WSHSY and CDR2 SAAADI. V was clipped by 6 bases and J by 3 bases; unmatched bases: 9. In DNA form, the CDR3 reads TGCGCCAGCAGATCTACCGGGACAGGCTACTATGGCTACACCTTC. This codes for CASRSTGTGYYGYTF.